This T cell receptor beta chain was identified in a study of Ad26.COV2.S vaccination and SARS-CoV-2 variants. Study-level findings and limits: Comparability of non-spike TCR breadth was observed across vaccine and placebo recipients.

As to this clone: Its specificity is not known.

Treatment given: roughly 19 received Ad26.COV2.S at low or high dose, single or two shots; 5 received placebo; per-sample allocation not given. Sampling occurred on day 63 after the first vaccine or placebo injection. Immunization relied on an Ad26 vector, which expressed Wuhan-strain SARS-CoV-2 spike. Germline V gene lookup returns CDR1 SGHAT and CDR2 FQNNGV. V was cut by 0 bases and J by 7 bases, with 10 bases left in between. The CDR3 is made up of 14 amino acids. Data came from immunoSEQ multiplex PCR; TCRdb stores just in-frame clones and leaves some out. The sample contains about 400,000 clones, over 75% of which appear only once.

The TCR originated in a person between 18 and 65 years old who received the Ad26.COV2.S COVID-19 vaccine or a placebo. The J gene is TRBJ2-1, the V gene TRBV11-2; D not resolved. The starting material was peripheral blood, obtained in a trial of Ad26.COV2.S vaccine versus placebo. The CDR3: CASSLDPTLNEQFF. Here the CDR3 DNA reads TGTGCCAGCAGCTTAGACCCGACTCTAAATGAGCAGTTCTTC.